This is a list of T cell receptor beta chains from one sample in a study of blood T cell repertoires in COVID-19. Profiling relied on immunoSEQ multiplex PCR, and the TCRdb table lists in-frame clones only, not all of them. Here the sample spans about 74,000 clones, just over 85% being singletons. The specimen was peripheral blood. The receptors shown here come from a woman of 80 years or more with active or convalescent COVID-19. The CDR3 runs from the conserved cysteine through the conserved F or W. Fields, in order: CDR3 length, clone size, D gene, V gene, J gene, CDR3 protein, CDR3 DNA. D genes are given only for firm matches. A row's size may be missing; if present it is once, few, many or a size class.

15,-,TRBD2,TRBV6-2/TRBV6-3,TRBJ2-7,CASSSGGSSVYEQYF,TGTGCCAGCAGTTCAGGCGGGAGCAGTGTCTACGAGCAGTACTTC
14,-,TRBD1,TRBV15,TRBJ2-3,CATSGQGNTDTQYF,TGTGCCACCAGCGGACAGGGGAACACAGATACGCAGTATTTT
16,-,-,TRBV4-2,TRBJ1-5,CASSQDATGSNQPQHF,TGTGCCAGCAGCCAAGATGCTACAGGGTCCAATCAGCCCCAGCATTTT
15,-,TRBD2,TRBV4-3,TRBJ2-7,CASSPALASSYEQYF,TGCGCCAGCAGCCCGGCACTAGCGTCTTCCTACGAGCAGTACTTC
13,-,-,TRBV5-1,TRBJ2-7,CASSLQGTYEQYF,TGCGCCAGCAGCTTGCAGGGGACCTACGAGCAGTACTTC
13,-,-,TRBV7-2,TRBJ1-5,CASSSGPNQPQHF,TGTGCCAGCAGCTCGGGTCCTAATCAGCCCCAGCATTTT
15,-,TRBD2,TRBV5-1,TRBJ2-1,CASSAASGGAYEQFF,TGCGCCAGCAGCGCTGCTAGCGGGGGGGCCTATGAGCAGTTCTTC
12,-,TRBD1,TRBV7-9,TRBJ2-7,CASSHRGDEQYF,TGTGCCAGCAGCCACAGGGGAGACGAGCAGTACTTC
13,-,-,TRBV18,TRBJ1-5,CASSPQGIGPQHF,TGTGCCAGCTCACCACAGGGGATAGGGCCCCAGCATTTT
14,-,TRBD2,TRBV19,TRBJ2-5,CASSSAGVGETQYF,TGTGCCAGTAGTTCAGCGGGAGTAGGAGAGACCCAGTACTTC
16,once,TRBD1,TRBV3-1/TRBV3-2,TRBJ2-5,CASRPGQGAHQETQYF,TGTGCCAGCAGACCCGGACAGGGGGCTCACCAAGAGACCCAGTACTTC
15,-,-,TRBV21-1,TRBJ2-7,CASSKGTADSYEQYF,TGTGCCAGCAGCAAAGGGACAGCCGACTCCTACGAGCAGTACTTC
15,-,TRBD2,TRBV6-4,TRBJ2-3,CASSDSWLAGDTQYF,TGTGCCAGCAGTGACTCATGGCTAGCGGGAGATACGCAGTATTTT
18,-,TRBD1,TRBV5-6,TRBJ1-4,CASSLTGGSRATNEKLFF,TGTGCCAGCAGCTTGACAGGGGGGTCACGGGCAACTAATGAAAAACTGTTTTTT
13,once,-,TRBV6-6,TRBJ2-1,CASSYDGLREQFF,TGTGCCAGCAGTTATGATGGACTCAGGGAGCAGTTCTTC
15,-,TRBD1,TRBV11-3,TRBJ2-7,CASSLGGRGLGEQYF,TGTGCCAGCAGCTTAGGTGGCAGGGGGCTGGGAGAGCAGTACTTC
13,few,-,TRBV2,TRBJ2-5,CASSRPTRETQYF,TGTGCCAGCAGTCGTCCTACTAGGGAGACCCAGTACTTC
18,-,TRBD2,TRBV27,TRBJ2-5,CASSLRPPGLAGTETQYF,TGTGCCAGCAGTTTAAGGCCCCCCGGGCTAGCGGGGACGGAGACCCAGTACTTC
16,-,-,TRBV27,TRBJ2-1,CATTGTLGDIYNEQFF,TGTGCCACCACTGGAACCTTAGGGGACATATACAATGAGCAGTTCTTC
17,-,-,TRBV19,TRBJ1-5,CASSHIGEGIWNQPQHF,TGTGCCAGTAGTCACATTGGGGAGGGGATCTGGAATCAGCCCCAGCATTTT
16,-,TRBD2,TRBV6-2/TRBV6-3,TRBJ2-5,CASSYVGGGTQETQYF,TGTGCCAGCAGTTACGTGGGCGGGGGGACCCAAGAGACCCAGTACTTC
15,-,TRBD1,TRBV5-1,TRBJ1-6,CASSLGTGWNSPLHF,TGCGCCAGCAGCTTGGGGACAGGGTGGAATTCACCCCTCCACTTT
14,-,-,TRBV3-1/TRBV3-2,TRBJ2-5,CASSQVRGEETQYF,TGTGCCAGCAGCCAAGTGCGGGGAGAAGAGACCCAGTACTTC
15,-,-,TRBV7-9,TRBJ1-2,CASSPIRGGLYGYTF,TGTGCCAGCAGCCCGATAAGGGGGGGCCTCTATGGCTACACCTTC
15,medium-sized,TRBD1,TRBV5-6,TRBJ1-6,CASRSQTGGSSPLHF,TGTGCCAGCCGTAGCCAGACAGGGGGAAGTTCACCCCTCCACTTT
17,-,TRBD2,TRBV7-2,TRBJ2-1,CASSRPSWVAGGYEQFF,TGTGCCAGCAGCCGCCCATCTTGGGTCGCGGGGGGATATGAGCAGTTCTTC
16,-,-,TRBV7-9,TRBJ2-2,CASSPGRRTNTGELFF,TGTGCCAGCAGCCCCGGACGGAGGACTAACACCGGGGAGCTGTTTTTT
14,once,-,TRBV3-1/TRBV3-2,TRBJ1-1,CASSPTRAANEAFF,TGTGCCAGCAGCCCCACCAGAGCGGCCAATGAAGCTTTCTTT
15,once,-,TRBV5-1,TRBJ1-2,CASSVPGEPTYGYTF,TGCGCCAGCAGCGTTCCAGGGGAGCCTACCTATGGCTACACCTTC
14,-,-,TRBV9,TRBJ1-6,CASSVEQFNSPLHF,TGTGCCAGCAGCGTAGAACAGTTTAATTCACCCCTCCACTTT